The 9 T cell receptor beta chains presented below share a single source sample, sequenced in a study of cytomegalovirus exposure and HLA in healthy donors. The PCR had 60 Vbeta and 13 Jbeta primers. Clones were sequenced by immunoSEQ multiplex PCR, and TCRdb holds only the in-frame ones, with some missing. The sample table sets out over 100,000 clones. Sequencing used PBMCs. Receptor source: a man aged 25-45 years in good health and CMV-seronegative.

The genes are TRBV20-1 and TRBJ1-1, with D possibly being TRBD1 (5 bases). Deletions cut 6 bases from V and 4 bases from J, with 9 bases between. CDR1 is DFQATT, CDR2 SNEGSKA, per germline (reference sequence). The CDR3 is 11 amino acids. The CDR3 region has the DNA TGCAGTGCCCCAAGGGGCACTGAAGCTTTCTTT. Its translation is CSAPRGTEAFF.

This rearrangement joins TRBV5-1 to TRBJ1-3, with 11 bases identical to TRBD1. Germline V lookup: CDR1 SGHRS, CDR2 YFSETQ. The CDR3 is made up of 18 amino acids. V trimming: 2 bases; J trimming: 0 bases; junction bases outside the gene matches: 7. CDR3 sequence reads: CASSFGQGAGPSGNTIYF. The DNA of the CDR3 is TGCGCCAGCAGCTTTGGACAGGGGGCAGGTCCCTCTGGAAACACCATATATTTT.

The chain carries TRBV6-5 and TRBJ2-1; D perhaps matches TRBD2 (6 bases). The CDR3 consists of 14 residues. Germline CDR1 and CDR2: MNHEY and SVGAGI. V lost 2 bases, J lost 8 bases, and 13 bases lay in between. This CDR3 is CASSYRGLIDEQFF. In DNA, the CDR3 is TGTGCCAGCAGTTACCGGGGACTGATTGATGAGCAGTTCTTC.

This chain connects TRBV12-5 to TRBJ2-1, with 14 bases aligning to TRBD2. V shed 3 bases, J shed 6 bases, and the junction held 4 bases outside the gene matches. This CDR3 is built from 16 residues. The germline V gene has CDR1 LGHNT and CDR2 FRNRAP. CDR3 sequence reads: CASGLGLAGGGNEQFF. The CDR3 nucleotides are TGTGCTAGTGGTTTAGGACTAGCGGGGGGTGGCAATGAGCAGTTCTTC.

This chain joins TRBV5-1 and TRBJ2-5, with 13 bases identical to TRBD2. The CDR3 is made up of 16 amino acids. With 6 bases clipped from V and 5 bases from J, the junction kept 10 bases outside the gene matches. CDR1 and CDR2 from the germline V gene are SGHRS and YFSETQ. DNA for the CDR3: TGCGCCAGCATTCTCTCGGGACTAGCGGGGACCGAGACCCAGTACTTC. It specifies CASILSGLAGTETQYF.

This rearrangement joins TRBV18 to TRBJ2-5; tentatively, D is TRBD1 (7 bases). Trimming removed 6 bases at V and 4 bases at J, with 24 bases between. The CDR3 totals 17 residues. Germline V gene data show CDR1 as KGHSH and CDR2 as LQKENI. CDR3 protein: CASSPIGGGGARETQYF. In DNA form, the CDR3 reads TGTGCCAGCTCTCCTATAGGTGGAGGGGGCGCGCGAGAGACCCAGTACTTC.

CDR3 sequence (DNA): TGTGCCATCTCGGGACAGGGCCAACCTGAAGCTTTCTTT. Translating it yields CAISGQGQPEAFF. The V and J genes are TRBV10-3 and TRBJ1-1, with 9 nucleotides matching TRBD1. V shed 8 bases, J shed 6 bases, and the junction held 7 bases outside the gene matches. Germline CDR1 ENHRY, CDR2 SYGVKD. The length of the CDR3 is 13 residues.

This chain links TRBV7-9 with TRBJ1-1, with D perhaps TRBD1 (5 bases). Per germline, CDR1 SEHNR and CDR2 FQNEAQ (reference sequence). The CDR3 is made up of 15 amino acids. Trimming pared 4 bases from V and 2 bases from J, leaving 14 bases between. The CDR3 sequence is CASSSDHQGNTEAFF. CDR3 bases: TGTGCCAGCAGCTCCGATCACCAGGGAAACACTGAAGCTTTCTTT.

The chain joins TRBV5-1 to TRBJ2-3; 10 bases are a match to TRBD2. Germline CDR1 and CDR2: SGHRS and YFSETQ. V lost 1 base to trimming and J lost 3 bases; unmatched junction nucleotides: 2. CDR3 length: 15 amino acids. CDR3 sequence reads: CASSLQAGGTDTQYF. The CDR3 DNA follows: TGCGCCAGCAGCTTGCAAGCGGGGGGGACAGATACGCAGTATTTT.